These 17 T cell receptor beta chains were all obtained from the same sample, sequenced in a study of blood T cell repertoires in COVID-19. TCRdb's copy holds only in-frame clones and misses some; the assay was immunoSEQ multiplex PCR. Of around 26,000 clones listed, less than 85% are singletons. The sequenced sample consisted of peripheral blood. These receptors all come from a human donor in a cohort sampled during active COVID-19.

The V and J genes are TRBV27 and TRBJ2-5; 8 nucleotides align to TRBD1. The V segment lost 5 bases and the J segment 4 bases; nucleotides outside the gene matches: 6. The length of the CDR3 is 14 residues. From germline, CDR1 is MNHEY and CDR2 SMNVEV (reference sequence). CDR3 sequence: CASSTDRASETQYF. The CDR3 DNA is TGTGCCAGCAGTACGGACAGGGCGTCAGAGACCCAGTACTTC.

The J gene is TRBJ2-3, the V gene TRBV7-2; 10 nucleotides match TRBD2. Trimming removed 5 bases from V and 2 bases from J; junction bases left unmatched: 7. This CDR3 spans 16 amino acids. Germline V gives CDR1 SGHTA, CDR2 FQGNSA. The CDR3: CASSPQSGGATDTQYF. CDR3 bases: TGTGCCAGCAGCCCTCAGAGCGGGGGGGCCACAGATACGCAGTATTTT.

The CDR3 loop is CASSPNHPGQQETQYF. The CDR3 region has the DNA TGTGCCAGCAGCCCAAACCACCCGGGACAACAAGAGACCCAGTACTTC. The chain uses TRBV4-2 and TRBJ2-5; D may be TRBD1 (6 bases). The germline V gene has CDR1 LGHNA and CDR2 YNFKEQ. The CDR3 consists of 16 residues. V lost 4 bases to trimming and J lost 2 bases, with 17 bases between them.

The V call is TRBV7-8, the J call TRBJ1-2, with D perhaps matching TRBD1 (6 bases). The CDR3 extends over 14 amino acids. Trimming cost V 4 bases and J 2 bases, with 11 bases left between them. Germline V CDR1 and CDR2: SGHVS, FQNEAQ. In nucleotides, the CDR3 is TGTGCCAGCAGCTCGAGAACAGGGAACTATGGCTACACCTTC. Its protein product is CASSSRTGNYGYTF.

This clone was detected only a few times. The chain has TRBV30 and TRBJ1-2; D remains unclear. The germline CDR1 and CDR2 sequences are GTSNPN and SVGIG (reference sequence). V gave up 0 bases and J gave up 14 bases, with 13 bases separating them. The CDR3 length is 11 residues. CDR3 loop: CAWSVWRGPTF. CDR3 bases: TGTGCCTGGAGTGTATGGCGTGGGCCGACCTTC. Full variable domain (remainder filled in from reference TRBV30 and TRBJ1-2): SQTIHQWPATLVQPVGSPLSLECTVEGTSNPNLYWYRQAAGRGLQLLFYSVGIGQISSEVPQNLSASRPQDRQFILSSKKLLLSDSGFYLCAWSVWRGPTFGSGTRLTVV.

CDR3 in DNA: TGTGCCAGCTCACCGACGACAGGGGTGAACACTGAAGCTTTCTTT. Translating gives CASSPTTGVNTEAFF. The chain joins TRBV18 to TRBJ1-1; TRBD1 matches at 8 bases. Germline values: CDR1 KGHSH, CDR2 LQKENI. The ends lost 3 bases at V and 0 bases at J; junction bases unmatched: 3. This CDR3 comprises 15 residues. Based on the CDR3 plus reference TRBV18 and TRBJ1-1, the full variable domain is NAGVMQNPRHLVRRRGQEARLRCSPMKGHSHVYWYRQLPEEGLKFMVYLQKENIIDESGMPKERFSAEFPKEGPSILRIQQVVRGDSAAYFCASSPTTGVNTEAFFGQGTRLTVV.

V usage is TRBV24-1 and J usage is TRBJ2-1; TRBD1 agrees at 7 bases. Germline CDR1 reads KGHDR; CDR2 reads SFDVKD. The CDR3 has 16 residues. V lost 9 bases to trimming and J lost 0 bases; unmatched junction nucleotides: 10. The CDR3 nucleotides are TGTGCCACCGGACAGGCCTCCGGAAGCTCCTACAATGAGCAGTTCTTC. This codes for CATGQASGSSYNEQFF.

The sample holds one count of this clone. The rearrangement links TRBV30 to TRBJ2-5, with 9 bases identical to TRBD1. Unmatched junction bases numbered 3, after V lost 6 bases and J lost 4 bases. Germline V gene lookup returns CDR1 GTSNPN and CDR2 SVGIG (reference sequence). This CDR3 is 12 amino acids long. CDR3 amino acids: CACETGGETQYF. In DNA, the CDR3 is TGTGCCTGTGAGACAGGGGGAGAGACCCAGTACTTC.

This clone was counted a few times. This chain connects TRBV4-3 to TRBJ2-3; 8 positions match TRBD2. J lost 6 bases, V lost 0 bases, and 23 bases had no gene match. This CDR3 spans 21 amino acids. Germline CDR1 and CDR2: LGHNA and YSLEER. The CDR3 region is CASSQDLPSGSSYLVRDTQYF. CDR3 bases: TGCGCCAGCAGCCAAGATCTCCCAAGCGGGAGTTCGTATCTTGTTAGGGATACGCAGTATTTT.

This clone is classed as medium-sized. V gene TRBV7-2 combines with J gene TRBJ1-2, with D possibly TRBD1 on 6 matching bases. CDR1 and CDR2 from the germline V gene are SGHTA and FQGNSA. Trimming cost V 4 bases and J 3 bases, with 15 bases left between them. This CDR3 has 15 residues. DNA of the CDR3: TGTGCCAGCAGCTGGGGACAAGGGCAGGACTATGGCTACACCTTC. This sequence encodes CASSWGQGQDYGYTF. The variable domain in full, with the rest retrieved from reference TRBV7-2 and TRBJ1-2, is GAGVSQSPSNKVTEKGKDVELRCDPISGHTALYWYRQSLGQGLEFLIYFQGNSAPDKSGLPSDRFSAERTGGSVSTLTIQRTQQEDSAVYLCASSWGQGQDYGYTFGSGTRLTVV.

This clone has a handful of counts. The CDR3 DNA reads TGCGCCAGCAGTGAGTCAGGGGACACTGAAGCTTTCTTT. Translating gives CASSESGDTEAFF. V and J are TRBV10-1 and TRBJ1-1; D possibly corresponds to TRBD1 (5 bases). This CDR3 contains 13 residues. Between the trimmed V and J ends, which lost 0 bases and 3 bases, there was a span of 5 bases. Germline CDR1 is WNHNN and CDR2 is SYGVQD (reference sequence).

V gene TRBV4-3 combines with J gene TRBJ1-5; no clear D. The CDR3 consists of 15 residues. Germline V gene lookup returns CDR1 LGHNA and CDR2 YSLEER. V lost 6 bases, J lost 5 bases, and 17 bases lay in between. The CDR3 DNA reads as TGCGCCAGCAGGCTAGCGGTTGGCGGGGATCAGCCCCAGCATTTT. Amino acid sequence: CASRLAVGGDQPQHF.

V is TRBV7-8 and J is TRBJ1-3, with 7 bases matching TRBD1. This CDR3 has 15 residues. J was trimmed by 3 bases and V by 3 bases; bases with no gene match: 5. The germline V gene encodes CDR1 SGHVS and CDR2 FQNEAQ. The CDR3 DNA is TGTGCCAGCAGCTTTCCTGGACAGGATGGAAACACCATATATTTT. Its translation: CASSFPGQDGNTIYF.

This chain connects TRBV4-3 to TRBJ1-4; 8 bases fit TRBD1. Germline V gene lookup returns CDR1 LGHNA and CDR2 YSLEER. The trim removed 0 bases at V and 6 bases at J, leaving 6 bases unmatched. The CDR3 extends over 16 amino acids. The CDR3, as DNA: TGCGCCAGCAGCCAAGATCGTGACAGGGGACATGAAAAACTGTTTTTT. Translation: CASSQDRDRGHEKLFF.

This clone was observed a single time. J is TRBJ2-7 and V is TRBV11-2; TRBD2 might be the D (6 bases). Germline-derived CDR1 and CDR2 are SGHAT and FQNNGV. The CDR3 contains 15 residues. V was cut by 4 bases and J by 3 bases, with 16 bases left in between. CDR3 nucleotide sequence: TGTGCCAGCAGCTCGATGCACGGGACTTTCTACGAGCAGTACTTC. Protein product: CASSSMHGTFYEQYF. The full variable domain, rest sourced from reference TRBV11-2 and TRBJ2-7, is EAGVAQSPRYKIIEKRQSVAFWCNPISGHATLYWYQQILGQGPKLLIQFQNNGVVDDSQLPKDRFSAERLKGVDSTLKIQPAKLEDSAVYLCASSSMHGTFYEQYFGPGTRLTVT.

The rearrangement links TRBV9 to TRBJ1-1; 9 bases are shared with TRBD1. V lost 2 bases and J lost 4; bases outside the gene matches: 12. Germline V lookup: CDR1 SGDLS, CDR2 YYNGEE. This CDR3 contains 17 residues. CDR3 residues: CASSVTGTGTIGTEAFF. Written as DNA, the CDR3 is TGTGCCAGCAGCGTTACCGGGACAGGGACGATAGGCACTGAAGCTTTCTTT.

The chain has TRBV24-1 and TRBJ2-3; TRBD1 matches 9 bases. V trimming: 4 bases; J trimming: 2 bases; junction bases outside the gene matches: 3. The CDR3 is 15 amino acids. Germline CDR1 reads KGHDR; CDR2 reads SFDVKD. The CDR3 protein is CATSEGTGHTDTQYF. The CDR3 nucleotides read TGTGCCACCAGTGAAGGGACAGGGCACACAGATACGCAGTATTTT.